Listed below are T cell receptor beta chains from one sample, sequenced in a study of CD8+CD57+ T cells in acquired aplastic anemia. TCRdb re-analysed the reads in MiXCR, keeping a single row per CDR3 protein. The sample has 200,000 to 250,000 distinct CDR3 sequences, approximately 35% seen once; the top ten hold 1% to 1.3%. Sequenced material: sorted CD4+, CD8+, or CD8+CD57+ T cells (not recorded which) from PBMCs. Receptor source: a human donor in good health, serving as a control. CDR3s include the opening cysteine and the closing phenylalanine or tryptophan. The D gene is left open where the match is weak. Size is stated for part of the rows, as once, few or many counts, or as a class when the clone is expanded.

V gene	D gene	J gene	clone size	CDR3 DNA	CDR3 protein
TRBV19	.	TRBJ2-7	.	TGTGCCAGTAGTCAACGGGCTCCCTACGGGCAGTACTTC	CASSQRAPYGQYF
TRBV24-1	.	TRBJ2-3	.	TGTGCCACGGGTGACGGAGCATCCTCTAGCCCAACAGATACGCAGTATTTT	CATGDGASSSPTDTQYF
TRBV28	TRBD1	TRBJ1-2	many	TGTGCCAGCAGTTTGGACGACAGGGTTAACGGCTACACCTTC	CASSLDDRVNGYTF
TRBV20-1	.	TRBJ1-2	.	TGCAGTGCCATATCACGACTCCCCCAGAAAAACTATGGCTACACCTTC	CSAISRLPQKNYGYTF
TRBV4-2	TRBD2	TRBJ2-2	.	TGTGCCAGCAGCCCAACTAGCGGGAGTCTATCCGGGGAGCTGTTTTTT	CASSPTSGSLSGELFF
TRBV24-1	TRBD1	TRBJ1-6	.	TGTGCCACCAGTGATCCCCCGGGACAGGGCTCACCCCTCCACTTT	CATSDPPGQGSPLHF
TRBV5-4	.	TRBJ2-5	many	TGTGCCAGCAGCTTGGAGGGTCAAGAGACCCAGTACTTC	CASSLEGQETQYF
TRBV6-1	.	TRBJ2-7	many	TGTGCCAGTCGCCAGTCCGACGAGCAGTACTTC	CASRQSDEQYF
TRBV20-1	TRBD1	TRBJ1-2	.	TGCAGTGCTACAGGGGGCATAGTTGGCTACACCTTC	CSATGGIVGYTF
TRBV7-2	.	TRBJ2-7	many	TGTGCCAGCAGCTTAGTTTCAGGGTACTACGAGCAGTACTTC	CASSLVSGYYEQYF
TRBV14	TRBD1	TRBJ2-6	many	TGTGCCAGCAGCCAAGATCGGGGACAGGTTATCTCTGGGGCCAACGTCCTGACTTTC	CASSQDRGQVISGANVLTF
TRBV10-3	.	TRBJ1-4	many	TGTGCCATCAGTGAACCCAACTCCGGTGAAAAACTGTTTTTT	CAISEPNSGEKLFF
TRBV9	.	TRBJ1-1	many	TGTGCCAGCAGCGTAGTTGATCGTCAGGGGACTGAAGCTTTCTTT	CASSVVDRQGTEAFF
TRBV7-9	.	TRBJ1-6	.	TGTGCCAGCAGGGAGCAGGGGATCTATGATTCACCCCTCCACTTT	CASREQGIYDSPLHF
TRBV6-7	.	TRBJ1-2	few	TGTGCCAGCAGGGGACCACGAGGGAGTTATGGCTACACCTTC	CASRGPRGSYGYTF
TRBV29-1	.	TRBJ2-1	many	TGCAGCGGGGGCAGGTATTCCTACAATGAGCAGTTCTTC	CSGGRYSYNEQFF
TRBV5-1	.	TRBJ2-2	few	TGCGCCAGCAGCTGGGGGGTTGGAAAATCGGACACCGGGGAGCTGTTTTTT	CASSWGVGKSDTGELFF
TRBV15	TRBD1	TRBJ2-1	.	TGTGCCACCAGCAGAGGTAGGGGGCCTACATACAATGAGCAGTTCTTC	CATSRGRGPTYNEQFF
TRBV7-2	TRBD2	TRBJ2-7	.	TGTGCCAGCAGCTTACCACTAGCGGGAAGGGGGGCCTACGAGCAGTACTTC	CASSLPLAGRGAYEQYF
TRBV4-2	.	TRBJ2-1	few	TGTGCCAGCAGCCCGGCTGGGGGCAGGCCCTTTGGGCAGTTCTTC	CASSPAGGRPFGQFF
TRBV20-1	.	TRBJ2-1	many	TGCAGTGCTGCGGGGTTTACTAGCTACAATGAGCAGTTCTTC	CSAAGFTSYNEQFF
TRBV7-2	.	TRBJ2-3	many	TGTGCCAGCAGCTCTGGGCTTTATAGCACAGATACGCAGTATTTT	CASSSGLYSTDTQYF
TRBV15	.	TRBJ2-3	many	TGTGCCACCAGCAGAGCGTTTTACAGGTGGGATGTGGATACGCAGTATTTT	CATSRAFYRWDVDTQYF
TRBV5-1	TRBD1	TRBJ2-3	many	TGCGCCAGCAGCGTCGGGACAGTCGATTCAGATACGCAGTATTTT	CASSVGTVDSDTQYF
TRBV7-3	TRBD1	TRBJ1-6	.	TGTGCCAGCAGCGGGGGACAGGGGAATTCACCCCTCCACTTT	CASSGGQGNSPLHF
TRBV25-1	.	TRBJ1-2	.	TGTGCCAGCAGTTCGGCAGGGGCAATCTATGGCTACACCTTC	CASSSAGAIYGYTF
TRBV7-2	.	TRBJ2-7	many	TGTGCCAGCAGCGCTCGGGCTTTCCTCTACGAGCAGTACTTC	CASSARAFLYEQYF
TRBV4-1	TRBD2	TRBJ2-2	.	TGCGCCAGCAGCCAAGCTAGCGGGGGGGCGTGGACCGGGGAGCTGTTTTTT	CASSQASGGAWTGELFF
TRBV24-1	.	TRBJ2-3	.	TGTGCCACCAGTACGGTTGCGGTGGGCACAGATACGCAGTATTTT	CATSTVAVGTDTQYF
TRBV30	.	TRBJ1-1	.	TGTGCCTGGAGTGTACCCGACAGATACGGTGGAGCTTTCTTT	CAWSVPDRYGGAFF
TRBV12-3/TRBV12-4	TRBD1	TRBJ1-5	.	TGTGCCAGCAGTTTAGTTAGGTGGGGGGACAGGGGGCGCTTGGCCAAGAATCAGCCCCAGCATTTT	CASSLVRWGDRGRLAKNQPQHF
TRBV11-2	TRBD2	TRBJ2-5	few	TGTGCCAGCAGCGCTTGGGGGGGCCAAGAGACCCAGTACTTC	CASSAWGGQETQYF
TRBV7-2	TRBD2	TRBJ2-5	many	TGTGCCAGCAGCTCATCAGGACTAGCGGAGACCCAGTACTTC	CASSSSGLAETQYF
TRBV29-1	.	TRBJ2-3	.	TGCAGCGTTGATGAACGGACGGGGGCAGATACGCAGTATTTT	CSVDERTGADTQYF
TRBV20-1	.	TRBJ1-2	medium-sized	TGCAGTGCTAGGGGCCAGAATGGCTACACCTTC	CSARGQNGYTF
TRBV12-3/TRBV12-4	.	TRBJ2-7	few	TGTGCCAGCAGTTTGAGGCAGGGGAGCTCCCACGAGCAGTACTTC	CASSLRQGSSHEQYF
TRBV6-6	.	TRBJ2-3	.	TGTGCCGGCAGGTCCAGCACAGATACGCAGTATTTT	CAGRSSTDTQYF
TRBV2	.	TRBJ1-6	many	TGTGCCAGCAGTGAAGCGAACTATAATTCACCCCTCCACTTT	CASSEANYNSPLHF
TRBV20-1	.	TRBJ1-6	few	TGCAGTGCTAGAGATACGCTCAGGCAGCCGAGCTCCTATAATTCACCCCTCCACTTT	CSARDTLRQPSSYNSPLHF
TRBV7-8	.	TRBJ2-7	many	TGTGCCAGCAGCTTCACCGGGACCTACGAGCAGTACTTC	CASSFTGTYEQYF
TRBV15	.	TRBJ1-2	.	TGTGCCACCAGCACCCCACAGGGTAACGGCTACACCTTC	CATSTPQGNGYTF
TRBV6-1	.	TRBJ1-2	few	TGTGCCAGCAGCCCGCAGGGGTCTCCCATTAACTATGGCTACACCTTC	CASSPQGSPINYGYTF
TRBV11-2	TRBD2	TRBJ2-7	few	TGTGCCAGCAGCCAGGGACTAGCGGGTTACGAGCAGTACTTC	CASSQGLAGYEQYF
TRBV5-1	TRBD1	TRBJ1-1	many	TGCGCCAGCAGACCCACAGGGGGAGGCACTGAAGCTTTCTTT	CASRPTGGGTEAFF
TRBV14	.	TRBJ1-4	once	TGTGCCAGCAGCCAGAGGGGAGAAAAACTGTTTTTT	CASSQRGEKLFF
TRBV18	.	TRBJ2-7	few	TGTGCCAGCTCACCAACTCAGGGCTACGAGCAGTACTTC	CASSPTQGYEQYF
TRBV2	.	TRBJ2-5	.	TGTGCCAGCAGTTTGTGGGGAGCTAAGAAGGCCCAGTACTTC	CASSLWGAKKAQYF
TRBV6-1	.	TRBJ2-7	many	TGTGCCAGCAGGCGGGACGGCTCCTACGAGCAGTACTTC	CASRRDGSYEQYF
TRBV6-1	.	TRBJ2-3	.	TGTGCCAGCAGTAGTCCCATTTACACAGATACGCAGTATTTT	CASSSPIYTDTQYF
TRBV19	.	TRBJ1-1	many	TGTGCCAGTAGGAACGACAGGTTGCCCGCTGAAGCTTTCTTT	CASRNDRLPAEAFF
TRBV19	TRBD1	TRBJ1-4	.	TGTGTCAGTAGTATTTCCAGGGGGCCCGGATCAACTAATGAAAAACTGTTTTTT	CVSSISRGPGSTNEKLFF